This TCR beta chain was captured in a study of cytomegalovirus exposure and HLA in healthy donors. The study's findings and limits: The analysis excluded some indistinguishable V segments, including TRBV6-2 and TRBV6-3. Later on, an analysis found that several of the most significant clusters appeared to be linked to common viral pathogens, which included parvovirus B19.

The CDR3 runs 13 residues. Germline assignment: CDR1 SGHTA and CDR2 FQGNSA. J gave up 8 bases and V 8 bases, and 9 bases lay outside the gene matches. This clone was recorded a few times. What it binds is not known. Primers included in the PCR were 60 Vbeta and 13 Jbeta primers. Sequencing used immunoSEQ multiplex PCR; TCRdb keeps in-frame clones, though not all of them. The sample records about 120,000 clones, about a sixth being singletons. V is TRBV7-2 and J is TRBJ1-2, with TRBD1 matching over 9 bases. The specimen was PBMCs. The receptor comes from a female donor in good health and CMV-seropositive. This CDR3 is CASDRDRVNGYTF. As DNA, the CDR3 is TGTGCCAGCGACAGGGACAGGGTTAACGGCTACACCTTC.